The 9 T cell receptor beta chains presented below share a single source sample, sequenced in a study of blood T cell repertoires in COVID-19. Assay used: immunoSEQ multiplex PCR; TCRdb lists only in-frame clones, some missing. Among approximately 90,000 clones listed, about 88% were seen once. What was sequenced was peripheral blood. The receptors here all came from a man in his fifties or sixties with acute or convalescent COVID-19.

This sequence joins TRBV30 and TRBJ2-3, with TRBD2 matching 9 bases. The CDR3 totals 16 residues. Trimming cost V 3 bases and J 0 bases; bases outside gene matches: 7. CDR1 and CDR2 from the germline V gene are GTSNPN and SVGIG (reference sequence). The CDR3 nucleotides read TGTGCCTGGAGATACCTAGCGGGACTAAGCACAGATACGCAGTATTTT. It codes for CAWRYLAGLSTDTQYF.

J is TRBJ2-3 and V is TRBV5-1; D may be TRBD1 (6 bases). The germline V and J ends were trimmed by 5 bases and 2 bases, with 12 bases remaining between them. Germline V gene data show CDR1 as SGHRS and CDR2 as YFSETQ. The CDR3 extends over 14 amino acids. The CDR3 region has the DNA TGCGCCAGCAGGGGACAAACTAACACAGATACGCAGTATTTT. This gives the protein CASRGQTNTDTQYF.

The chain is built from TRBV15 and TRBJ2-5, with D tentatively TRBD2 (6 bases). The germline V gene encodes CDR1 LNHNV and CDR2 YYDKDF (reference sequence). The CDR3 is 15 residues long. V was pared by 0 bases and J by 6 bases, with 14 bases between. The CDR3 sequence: CATSRDLGGTKTQYF. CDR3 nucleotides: TGTGCCACCAGCAGAGATCTCGGAGGGACGAAGACCCAGTACTTC.

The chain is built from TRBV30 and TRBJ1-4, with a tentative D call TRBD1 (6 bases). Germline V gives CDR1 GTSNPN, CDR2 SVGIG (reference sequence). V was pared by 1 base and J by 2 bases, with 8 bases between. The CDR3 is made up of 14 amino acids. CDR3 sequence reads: CAWSGQGTNEKLFF. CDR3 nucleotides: TGTGCCTGGAGTGGGCAGGGGACTAATGAAAAACTGTTTTTT.

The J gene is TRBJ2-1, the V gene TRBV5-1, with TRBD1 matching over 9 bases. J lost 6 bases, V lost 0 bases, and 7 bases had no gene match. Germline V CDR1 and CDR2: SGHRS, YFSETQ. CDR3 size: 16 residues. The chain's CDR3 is CASSLEGQGRGNEQFF. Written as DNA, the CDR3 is TGCGCCAGCAGCTTGGAAGGACAGGGGAGAGGCAATGAGCAGTTCTTC.

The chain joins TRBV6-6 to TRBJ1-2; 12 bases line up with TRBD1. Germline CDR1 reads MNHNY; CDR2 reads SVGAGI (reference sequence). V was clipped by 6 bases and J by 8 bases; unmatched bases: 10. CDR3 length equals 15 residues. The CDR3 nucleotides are TGTGCCAGCAGCACGGGACAGGGGGCTCTGAGGGGCTACACCTTC. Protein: CASSTGQGALRGYTF.

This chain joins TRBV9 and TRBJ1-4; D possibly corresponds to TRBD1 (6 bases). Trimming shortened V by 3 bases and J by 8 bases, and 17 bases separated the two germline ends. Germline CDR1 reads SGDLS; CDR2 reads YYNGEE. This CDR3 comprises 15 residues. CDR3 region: CASSADQGTHEKLFF. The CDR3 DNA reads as TGTGCCAGCAGCGCAGACCAGGGGACCCACGAAAAACTGTTTTTT.

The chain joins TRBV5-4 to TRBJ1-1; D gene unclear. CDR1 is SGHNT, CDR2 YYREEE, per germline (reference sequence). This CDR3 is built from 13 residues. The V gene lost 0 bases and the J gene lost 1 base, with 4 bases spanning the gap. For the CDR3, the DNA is TGTGCCAGCAGCTTGGACACGAACACTGAAGCTTTCTTT. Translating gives CASSLDTNTEAFF. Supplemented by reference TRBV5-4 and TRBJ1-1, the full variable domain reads ETGVTQSPTHLIKTRGQQVTLRCSSQSGHNTVSWYQQALGQGPQFIFQYYREEENGRGNFPPRFSGLQFPNYSSELNVNALELDDSALYLCASSLDTNTEAFFGQGTRLTVV.

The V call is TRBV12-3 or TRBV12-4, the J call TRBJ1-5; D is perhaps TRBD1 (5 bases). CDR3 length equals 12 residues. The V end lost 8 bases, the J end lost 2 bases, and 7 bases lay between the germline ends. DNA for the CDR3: TGTGCCAGCGGGGGGGGCAATCAGCCCCAGCATTTT. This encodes CASGGGNQPQHF.